These 2 T cell receptor beta chains were all obtained from the same sample, sequenced in a study of control samples from healthy donors and cancer patients. The method was immunoSEQ multiplex PCR; TCRdb's version includes in-frame clones alone and lacks a portion of them. The table includes roughly 90,000 clones, 80% to 95% detected once. The sequenced sample consisted of blood. These TCRs come from a woman aged 25 to 39 in good health.

This clone was counted a single time. The chain recombines TRBV29-1 with TRBJ1-2; weak D call: TRBD1 (5 bases). The V and J ends lost 1 base and 4 bases respectively, with 10 bases between them. CDR3 length: 13 residues. Germline CDR1 reads SQVTM; CDR2 reads ANQGSEA. The CDR3 DNA reads as TGCAGCGTTGAAGTGGGGGGAGGCTATGGCTACACCTTC. It translates to CSVEVGGGYGYTF.

V usage is TRBV13 and J usage is TRBJ1-2; no clear D. Germline values: CDR1 PRHDT, CDR2 FYEKMQ (reference sequence). The CDR3 is made up of 13 amino acids. Trimming cost V 7 bases and J 0 bases, with 9 bases left between them. For the CDR3, the DNA is TGTGCCAGCACCGACTTTTCTAACTATGGCTACACCTTC. Its protein is CASTDFSNYGYTF.